Shown below are 12 T cell receptor beta chains from a single sample sequenced in a study of control samples from healthy donors and cancer patients. Sequencing was performed with immunoSEQ multiplex PCR; in TCRdb, only in-frame clones are kept and a portion is missing. The sample consists of about 51,000 clones, roughly 90% of them appearing once. The sequenced material came from PBMCs. The receptors were gathered from a man aged 50-60 years with head and neck cancer.

This clone is large (0.1 to 1%) by share. V and J are TRBV19 and TRBJ2-7; D is perhaps TRBD1 (6 bases). Germline assignment: CDR1 LNHDA and CDR2 SQIVND (reference sequence). Deletions cut 1 base from V and 2 bases from J, with 24 bases between. The CDR3 spans 19 residues. The CDR3 DNA reads as TGTGCCAGTAGTATAGTGACGACTCGGCACAGGGTGGGTACCTACGAGCAGTACTTC. Amino acids: CASSIVTTRHRVGTYEQYF.

V gene TRBV30 combines with J gene TRBJ1-3, with 7 bases matching TRBD1. Germline trimming cut 1 base from V and 0 bases from J; bases unmatched to any gene: 9. Per the germline V gene, CDR1 is GTSNPN and CDR2 is SVGIG (reference sequence). The CDR3 extends over 17 amino acids. The CDR3 loop reads CAWSAVGQRSSGNTIYF. DNA for the CDR3: TGTGCCTGGAGTGCCGTGGGACAGCGAAGCTCTGGAAACACCATATATTTT.

The chain has TRBV11-3 and TRBJ1-1, with a possible D match to TRBD1 (6 bases). Trimming stripped 4 bases from V and 3 bases from J, with 9 bases between. The CDR3 loop spans 13 amino acids. Germline loops: CDR1 SGHNT, CDR2 YENEEA. CDR3 bases: TGTGCCAGCAGCTGGAGGGGGGACACTGAAGCTTTCTTT. The encoded protein is CASSWRGDTEAFF.

The chain uses TRBV28 and TRBJ2-3; 9 bases fit TRBD1. Trimming at V came to 6 bases and at J to 4 bases, leaving 8 bases not matched to a gene. This CDR3 has 15 amino acids. The V gene's germline CDR1 is MDHEN and CDR2 SYDVKM. Here the CDR3 reads CASRTGGASADTQYF. For the CDR3, the DNA is TGTGCCAGCAGAACAGGGGGCGCGAGTGCAGATACGCAGTATTTT. Complete variable domain (other parts from reference TRBV28 and TRBJ2-3): DVKVTQSSRYLVKRTGEKVFLECVQDMDHENMFWYRQDPGLGLRLIYFSYDVKMKEKGDIPEGYSVSREKKERFSLILESASTNQTSMYLCASRTGGASADTQYFGPGTRLTVL.

The chain has TRBV2 and TRBJ2-5, with D possibly being TRBD2 (6 bases). CDR1 SNHLY and CDR2 FYNNEI come from the germline V gene. V was cut by 10 bases and J by 0 bases, with 9 bases left in between. CDR3 size: 12 residues. CDR3 bases: TGTGCCACCCGGGAGAACCAAGAGACCCAGTACTTC. This translates into CATRENQETQYF.

The genes are TRBV28 and TRBJ2-7, with TRBD2 identical over 13 bases. Germline V gene lookup returns CDR1 MDHEN and CDR2 SYDVKM. After removal of 0 bases from V and 6 bases from J, the junction contained 8 bases not matched to a gene. The CDR3 consists of 17 residues. The CDR3 DNA sequence: TGTGCCAGCAGTTTATGGGAACTAGCGGGAGGGCCTGGCGAGCAGTACTTC. It is translated as CASSLWELAGGPGEQYF.

V gene TRBV7-3 combines with J gene TRBJ2-2; 7 bases line up with TRBD2. The trim removed 2 bases at V and 1 base at J, leaving 4 bases unmatched. The CDR3 consists of 16 residues. CDR1 SGHTA and CDR2 FQGTGA come from the germline V gene. CDR3 region: CASSLEGGRNTGELFF. CDR3 sequence (DNA): TGTGCCAGCAGCTTAGAGGGCGGGAGGAACACCGGGGAGCTGTTTTTT.

The genes are TRBV7-9 and TRBJ2-7, with a weak D call TRBD2 (6 bases). The CDR3 covers 15 residues. V was clipped by 5 bases and J by 3 bases, with 17 bases between them. CDR1 and CDR2 (germline): SEHNR, FQNEAQ (reference sequence). The CDR3 protein is CASSPQRVGFYEQYF. CDR3 coding DNA: TGTGCCAGCAGCCCACAGCGGGTCGGATTCTACGAGCAGTACTTC.

The chain has TRBV4-2 and TRBJ1-5; 11 bases match TRBD1. The CDR3 consists of 16 residues. Germline CDR1 reads LGHNA; CDR2 reads YNFKEQ. J was trimmed by 4 bases and V by 4 bases; bases with no gene match: 6. CDR3 sequence reads: CASSREGQGGNQPQHF. CDR3 bases: TGTGCCAGCAGCCGGGAGGGACAGGGGGGGAATCAGCCCCAGCATTTT.

The chain is built from TRBV5-1 and TRBJ1-6; D is unclear. V lost 4 bases to trimming and J lost 7 bases, with 18 bases between them. The length of the CDR3 is 16 residues. Germline CDR1 is SGHRS and CDR2 is YFSETQ. The CDR3 is CASSVTTDTLNSPLHF. The CDR3 nucleotides are TGCGCCAGCAGCGTTACCACCGACACCTTGAATTCACCCCTCCACTTT.

J is TRBJ2-1 and V is TRBV4-2, with D hard to call. Germline values: CDR1 LGHNA, CDR2 YNFKEQ. The CDR3 sequence is 16 residues long. Trimming left V 0 bases short and J 1 base short, with 10 bases between. The CDR3 DNA reads as TGTGCCAGCAGCCAAGAAGGCCAGCAGTCCTACAATGAGCAGTTCTTC. This codes for CASSQEGQQSYNEQFF.

The chain carries TRBV12-3 or TRBV12-4 and TRBJ2-1; a weak D match, TRBD2 (5 bases). V lost 5 bases and J 8 bases, leaving 10 bases between the germline ends. The CDR3 runs 12 residues. CDR3 coding DNA: TGTGCCAGCAGTAAACTAGTCTATGAGCAGTTCTTC. It yields the protein CASSKLVYEQFF.